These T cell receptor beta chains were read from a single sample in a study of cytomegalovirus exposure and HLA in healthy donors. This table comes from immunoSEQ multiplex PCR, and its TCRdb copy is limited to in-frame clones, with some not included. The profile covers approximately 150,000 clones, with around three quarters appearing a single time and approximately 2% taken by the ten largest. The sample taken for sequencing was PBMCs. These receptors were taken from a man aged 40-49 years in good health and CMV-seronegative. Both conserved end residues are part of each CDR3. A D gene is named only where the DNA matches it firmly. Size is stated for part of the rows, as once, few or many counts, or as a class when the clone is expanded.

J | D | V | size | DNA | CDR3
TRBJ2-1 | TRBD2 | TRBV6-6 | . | TGTGCCAGCAGAGAAGGCGCGGGAGCGTACAATGAGCAGTTCTTC | CASREGAGAYNEQFF
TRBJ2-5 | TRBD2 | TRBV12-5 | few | TGTGCTAGTGGTTCGCTGGGACTAGCGGCAGAGACCCAGTACTTC | CASGSLGLAAETQYF
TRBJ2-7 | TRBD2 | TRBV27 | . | TGTGCCAGCAGTTTACCCGTTAGCGGGGGGAACTACGAGCAGTACTTC | CASSLPVSGGNYEQYF
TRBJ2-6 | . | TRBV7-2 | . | TGTGCCAGCAGCTTAGTGGGGGGGCCGGGGGCCGGGGCCAACGTCCTGACTTTC | CASSLVGGPGAGANVLTF
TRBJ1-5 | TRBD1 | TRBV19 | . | TGTGCCAGTAGGGGACAGGGGGCATATCAGCCCCAGCATTTT | CASRGQGAYQPQHF
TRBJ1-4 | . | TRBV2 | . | TGTGCCAGCAGCCCCGGGGGTACTAATGAAAAACTGTTTTTT | CASSPGGTNEKLFF
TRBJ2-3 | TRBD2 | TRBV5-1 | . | TGCGCCAGCAGCTCTCTAGCGGGAGGCACAGATACGCAGTATTTT | CASSSLAGGTDTQYF
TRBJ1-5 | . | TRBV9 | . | TGTGCCAGCAGCCCCGATGGGGAGCCTAGCAATCAGCCCCAGCATTTT | CASSPDGEPSNQPQHF
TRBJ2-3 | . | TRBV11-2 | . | TGTGCCAGCAGCTTCCAGGTGACGACAGATACGCAGTATTTT | CASSFQVTTDTQYF
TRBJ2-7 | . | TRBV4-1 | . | TGCGCCAGCAGCCAAACCAGACTGAGCTCCTACGAGCAGTACTTC | CASSQTRLSSYEQYF
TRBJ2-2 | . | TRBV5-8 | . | TGTGCCAGCAGCCAGGACTGGGGCGGGGAGCTGTTTTTT | CASSQDWGGELFF
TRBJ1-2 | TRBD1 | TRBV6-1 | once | TGTGCCAGCAGCCGGGACAGGGAAAGGAATGGCTACACCTTC | CASSRDRERNGYTF
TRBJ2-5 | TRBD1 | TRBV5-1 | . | TGCGCCAGCAGCTTTACAGGGGGAGAACTTCAAGAGACCCAGTACTTC | CASSFTGGELQETQYF
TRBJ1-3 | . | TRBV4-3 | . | TGCGCCAGCAGCCAAGATAGAGACGCGGGGGGAAACACCATATATTTT | CASSQDRDAGGNTIYF
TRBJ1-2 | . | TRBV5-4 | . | TGTGCCAGCAGCCTAGCCGGGGTCCCAGTCGATGGCTACACCTTC | CASSLAGVPVDGYTF
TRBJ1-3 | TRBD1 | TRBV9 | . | TGTGCCAGCAGCGTAGGTTTACAGGGGGCTGTCGGAAACACCATATATTTT | CASSVGLQGAVGNTIYF
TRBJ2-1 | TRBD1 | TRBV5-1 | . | TGCGCCAGCAGCCCACGACAGGGGGCGAGATACAATGAGCAGTTCTTC | CASSPRQGARYNEQFF